The 20 T cell receptor beta chains presented below share a single source sample, sequenced in a study of CD8+CD57+ T cells in acquired aplastic anemia. The template for TCR beta VDJ and CDR3 sequence profiling was genomic DNA. TCRdb re-analysed the reads in MiXCR, keeping a single row per CDR3 protein. This sample has 110,000 or so distinct CDR3 sequences, with 40% to 65% found just once. Sequenced: sorted CD4+, CD8+, or CD8+CD57+ T cells (not recorded which) from PBMCs. These receptors all come from a human donor in good health, serving as a control.

This clonotype occurred a few times. This sequence joins TRBV5-4 and TRBJ1-1, with D perhaps TRBD1 (5 bases). Germline loops: CDR1 SGHNT, CDR2 YYREEE (reference sequence). CDR3 length equals 14 residues. The V gene lost 0 bases and the J gene lost 1 base, with 7 bases spanning the gap. Here the CDR3 reads CASSLGTGNTEAFF. The CDR3 DNA sequence: TGTGCCAGCAGCTTGGGAACAGGGAACACTGAAGCTTTCTTT.

The rearrangement joins TRBV7-6 to TRBJ2-5; TRBD1 agrees at 11 bases. CDR3 size: 17 residues. After removal of 3 bases from V and 3 bases from J, the junction contained 9 bases not matched to a gene. The germline CDR1 and CDR2 sequences are SGHVS and FNYEAQ. As DNA, the CDR3 is TGTGCCAGCAGCTTCTCCGGGACAGGGGGGCAGGAAGAGACCCAGTACTTC. Translating gives CASSFSGTGGQEETQYF. The entire variable domain, with the rest obtained from reference TRBV7-6 and TRBJ2-5, is as follows: GAGVSQSPRYKVTKRGQDVALRCDPISGHVSLYWYRQALGQGPEFLTYFNYEAQQDKSGLPNDRFSAERPEGSISTLTIQRTEQRDSAMYRCASSFSGTGGQEETQYFGPGTRLLVL.

The count of this clonotype is one. V gene TRBV12-3 or TRBV12-4 combines with J gene TRBJ1-6; D unclear. V was trimmed by 6 bases and J by 7 bases, leaving 16 bases between them. The CDR3 consists of 15 residues. The CDR3 region is CASSVDPGVNSPLHF. DNA for the CDR3: TGTGCCAGCAGCGTAGACCCAGGAGTAAATTCACCCCTCCACTTT.

This sequence joins TRBV20-1 and TRBJ1-3; D remains ambiguous. Germline V CDR1 and CDR2: DFQATT, SNEGSKA (reference sequence). The CDR3 covers 11 residues. V was pared by 6 bases and J by 3 bases, with 6 bases between. The CDR3 bases are TGCAGTGCCAGTTATGGAAACACCATATATTTT. Amino acids: CSASYGNTIYF.

V is TRBV10-3 and J is TRBJ1-2; 9 bases agree with TRBD1. The CDR3 extends over 15 amino acids. V shed 8 bases, J shed 3 bases, and the junction held 10 bases outside the gene matches. CDR1 ENHRY and CDR2 SYGVKD come from the germline V gene. The CDR3 DNA reads as TGTGCCATCGCCCTCCGGGGACAGGGTGACTATGGCTACACCTTC. Translating gives CAIALRGQGDYGYTF.

This sequence joins TRBV7-9 and TRBJ1-6; TRBD1 matches at 8 bases. Trimming took 7 bases from V and 5 from J; bases not matched to a gene: 7. The CDR3 has 15 amino acids. CDR1 and CDR2 from the germline V gene are SEHNR and FQNEAQ (reference sequence). In nucleotides, the CDR3 is TGTGCCAGCAACGGACAGGGTAGCCATAATTCACCCCTCCACTTT. Protein sequence: CASNGQGSHNSPLHF.

On this clonotype itself: A much bigger clone sits one base away, suggesting this may be a read error. The chain links TRBV7-6 to TRBJ2-1, with 8 bases matching TRBD1. The CDR3 contains 18 residues. Germline loops: CDR1 SGHVS, CDR2 FNYEAQ. CDR3 amino acids: CASSLGQGAISVYNEQLF. CDR3 bases: TGTGCCAGCAGCTTAGGGCAGGGGGCGATAAGTGTTTACAATGAGCAGCTCTTC.

Of note for this clonotype: The germline gene is not matched at one end of the junction; a read error may be the cause. The chain has TRBV10-2 and TRBJ1-2, with TRBD1 as a possible D gene (6 bases). The CDR3 consists of 15 residues. Per the germline V gene, CDR1 is WSHSY and CDR2 is SAAADI. CDR3 bases: TGTGCCAGCAGCCTACAAACCGGGACATTCTATGGCTACACCTTC. Protein sequence: CASSLQTGTFYGYTF.

At least ten counts were recorded for this clonotype. The V gene is TRBV20-1, the J gene TRBJ1-2; tentatively, D is TRBD1 (6 bases). The CDR3 sequence is 14 residues long. The germline gives CDR1 DFQATT, CDR2 SNEGSKA (reference sequence). The V end was cut by 0 bases, the J end by 8 bases, with 16 bases between. DNA for the CDR3: TGCAGTGCTAGAGAAAAAGGGGGGCTGGAGGGCTACACCTTC. Translation: CSAREKGGLEGYTF.

This clonotype showed up many times. This rearrangement joins TRBV12-3 or TRBV12-4 to TRBJ1-1; the D is unclear. The V gene lost 1 base and the J gene lost 1 base, with 4 bases spanning the gap. This CDR3 has 13 residues. The CDR3 nucleotides read TGTGCCAGCAGTTTAGTTAAGAACACTGAAGCTTTCTTT. Amino acid sequence: CASSLVKNTEAFF.

J is TRBJ1-6 and V is TRBV20-1; unclear D gene. This CDR3 contains 19 residues. The V end was cut by 3 bases, the J end by 6 bases, with 27 bases between. Looked up from germline, CDR1 is DFQATT and CDR2 is SNEGSKA (reference sequence). For the CDR3, the DNA is TGCAGTGCTAGCCCAACTATACCGCATAGGGAGGGTGGTAATTCACCCCTCCACTTT. Translation: CSASPTIPHREGGNSPLHF.

This clonotype was observed a few times. A read error may be the cause here, since a much bigger clone is one base away. The chain links TRBV12-3 or TRBV12-4 to TRBJ2-1; 10 bases match TRBD2. This CDR3 has 14 amino acids. The DNA of the CDR3 is TGTGCCAGCATGGCTAGCGGGGGATACAATGAGCAGCTCTTC. It encodes CASMASGGYNEQLF.

In its sample, this clonotype was seen many times. This rearrangement joins TRBV6-2 or TRBV6-3 to TRBJ1-1; perhaps TRBD1 as D (6 bases). From germline, CDR1 is MNHEY and CDR2 SVGEGT. Trimming pared 5 bases from V and 8 bases from J, leaving 15 bases between. This CDR3 is 13 amino acids long. CDR3 amino acids: CASSLGRGQEAFF. The CDR3 DNA reads TGTGCCAGCAGTCTGGGGAGGGGACAAGAAGCTTTCTTT.

A word on this clonotype: Being one base from a much bigger clone, this may be a read error. J is TRBJ2-5 and V is TRBV7-8; 9 bases are a match to TRBD2. The germline V gene encodes CDR1 SGHVS and CDR2 FQNEAQ. Unmatched junction bases numbered 10, after V lost 8 bases and J lost 3 bases. CDR3 length: 15 amino acids. The CDR3 DNA sequence: TGTGCCAGCGGCGCTCTGGTAGCGGGGGAAGAGACCCAGTACTTC. Amino acid sequence: CASGALVAGEETQYF.

This clonotype occurred a few times. The chain joins TRBV7-2 to TRBJ2-3; D perhaps matches TRBD1 (6 bases). The CDR3 is made up of 13 amino acids. Germline CDR1 and CDR2: SGHTA and FQGNSA. Between the trimmed V and J ends, which lost 5 bases and 6 bases, there was a span of 12 bases. The CDR3 DNA sequence: TGTGCCAGCAGCGGGGGCCCTCGGGATACGCAGTATTTT. It specifies CASSGGPRDTQYF.

This clonotype has more than one count but fewer than ten. This chain joins TRBV15 and TRBJ2-7; D gene unclear. This CDR3 spans 12 amino acids. CDR1 LNHNV and CDR2 YYDKDF come from the germline V gene (reference sequence). V was clipped by 0 bases and J by 5 bases, with 5 bases between them. As DNA, the CDR3 is TGTGCCACCAGCAGAGAAGGTAACGAGCAGTACTTC. Amino acids: CATSREGNEQYF.

This clonotype was seen repeatedly, ten times or more. The J gene is TRBJ1-2, the V gene TRBV7-2; D is perhaps TRBD1 (5 bases). The germline CDR1 and CDR2 sequences are SGHTA and FQGNSA. The CDR3 covers 16 residues. The ends were cut back, 1 base at V and 3 bases at J, with 15 bases in the middle. For the CDR3, the DNA is TGTGCCAGCAGCTTAGAATCCGAGGGGCGCGACTATGGCTACACCTTC. Translation gives CASSLESEGRDYGYTF. The full variable domain, its missing parts supplied by reference TRBV7-2 and TRBJ1-2, is GAGVSQSPSNKVTEKGKDVELRCDPISGHTALYWYRQSLGQGLEFLIYFQGNSAPDKSGLPSDRFSAERTGGSVSTLTIQRTQQEDSAVYLCASSLESEGRDYGYTFGSGTRLTVV.

V usage is TRBV7-3 and J usage is TRBJ1-5; maybe TRBD1 (5 bases). The CDR3 has 14 amino acids. Trimming shortened V by 3 bases and J by 3 bases, and 9 bases separated the two germline ends. The germline V gene has CDR1 SGHTA and CDR2 FQGTGA. CDR3 sequence reads: CASSLEGYNQPQHF. The DNA for the CDR3 is TGTGCCAGCAGCTTGGAGGGGTACAATCAGCCCCAGCATTTT.

This clonotype has more than one count but fewer than ten. V gene TRBV7-2 combines with J gene TRBJ2-5, with D perhaps TRBD2 (5 bases). Germline V gives CDR1 SGHTA, CDR2 FQGNSA. The CDR3 totals 13 residues. Trimming removed 5 bases at V and 4 bases at J, with 11 bases between. The CDR3 spells CASSVGGGETQYF. In DNA, the CDR3 is TGTGCCAGCAGCGTAGGAGGAGGAGAGACCCAGTACTTC.

At least ten counts were recorded for this clonotype. This chain uses TRBV9 with TRBJ1-2; D is ambiguous. From germline, CDR1 is SGDLS and CDR2 YYNGEE. V lost 0 bases and J lost 2, with 11 bases in between. This CDR3 has 15 residues. CDR3 in DNA: TGTGCCAGCAGCGTAGGCGAGGGCACAAACTATGGCTACACCTTC. This encodes CASSVGEGTNYGYTF. Using reference TRBV9 and TRBJ1-2 for the parts outside the CDR3, the full variable domain is DSGVTQTPKHLITATGQRVTLRCSPRSGDLSVYWYQQSLDQGLQFLIQYYNGEERAKGNILERFSAQQFPDLHSELNLSSLELGDSALYFCASSVGEGTNYGYTFGSGTRLTVV.